These 22 T cell receptor beta chains originate from one sample sequenced in a study of blood T cell repertoires in COVID-19. TCRdb's copy holds only in-frame clones and misses some; the assay was immunoSEQ multiplex PCR. Among around 97,000 clones listed, approximately 84% were seen once. Sequencing input: peripheral blood. These receptor sequences come from a human donor in a cohort sampled during active COVID-19.

The chain couples TRBV30 to TRBJ2-3, with 11 nucleotides matching TRBD2. This CDR3 has 14 residues. The germline V gene encodes CDR1 GTSNPN and CDR2 SVGIG (reference sequence). The J segment lost 5 bases and the V segment lost 8 bases, leaving 9 bases of the junction unmatched. The CDR3 bases are TGTGCCGGCAGTAGCGGGGGGGCCGAAGATACGCAGTATTTT. Translating it yields CAGSSGGAEDTQYF.

This clone occurred once. The chain combines TRBV7-9 with TRBJ2-3, with 8 bases matching TRBD2. V dropped 5 bases and J dropped 6; count of bases not matched to a gene: 7. The CDR3 is made up of 14 amino acids. Per germline, CDR1 SEHNR and CDR2 FQNEAQ (reference sequence). The CDR3 reads CASSPKRGWDTQYF. For the CDR3, the DNA is TGTGCCAGCAGCCCCAAGCGGGGGTGGGATACGCAGTATTTT.

The genes are TRBV7-9 and TRBJ2-5, with D perhaps TRBD2 (6 bases). Between the trimmed V and J ends, which lost 1 base and 3 bases, there was a span of 15 bases. This CDR3 has 16 amino acids. Looked up from germline, CDR1 is SEHNR and CDR2 is FQNEAQ (reference sequence). CDR3 sequence reads: CASSLGTVGLEETQYF. The CDR3 DNA is TGTGCCAGCAGCTTAGGGACGGTGGGACTGGAAGAGACCCAGTACTTC.

The V gene is TRBV4-1, the J gene TRBJ1-5; D perhaps matches TRBD1 (6 bases). The CDR3 loop spans 15 amino acids. Between the trimmed V and J ends, which lost 4 bases and 7 bases, there was a span of 17 bases. Per the germline V gene, CDR1 is MGHRA and CDR2 is YSYEKL. Written as DNA, the CDR3 is TGCGCCAGCAGCCCCCAGGACAGTCAGGGGCAGCCCCAGCATTTT. Its protein is CASSPQDSQGQPQHF.

The chain recombines TRBV24-1 with TRBJ2-1; 13 nucleotides align to TRBD2. The length of the CDR3 is 16 residues. After removal of 4 bases from V and 7 bases from J, the junction contained 6 bases not matched to a gene. The germline CDR1 and CDR2 sequences are KGHDR and SFDVKD. The CDR3 sequence is CATSDKTSGRFNEQFF. Written as DNA, the CDR3 is TGTGCCACCAGTGACAAGACTAGCGGGAGGTTTAATGAGCAGTTCTTC.

This chain uses TRBV15 with TRBJ2-2; TRBD2 matches 7 bases. The germline V gene encodes CDR1 LNHNV and CDR2 YYDKDF (reference sequence). This CDR3 is 18 amino acids long. V lost 0 bases to trimming and J lost 7 bases; unmatched junction nucleotides: 14. CDR3 loop: CATSRELLAVSGSGELFF. CDR3 nucleotide sequence: TGTGCCACCAGCAGAGAGCTCCTAGCGGTCTCGGGGAGCGGGGAGCTGTTTTTT.

The chain carries TRBV19 and TRBJ1-6; the match to TRBD1 covers 8 bases. This CDR3 is 20 amino acids long. Germline CDR1 reads LNHDA; CDR2 reads SQIVND (reference sequence). The V gene end was trimmed by 3 bases and the J gene end by 0 bases; junction bases not matched to a gene: 13. DNA for the CDR3: TGTGCCAGTAGTATCTCAAAGGGGACAGGCCCGTCCTCCTATAATTCACCCCTCCACTTT. Amino acids: CASSISKGTGPSSYNSPLHF.

V usage is TRBV11-2 and J usage is TRBJ1-4; 9 positions match TRBD1. Trimming at V came to 4 bases and at J to 6 bases, leaving 9 bases not matched to a gene. CDR1 is SGHAT, CDR2 FQNNGV, per germline. The CDR3 runs to 16 residues. CDR3 residues: CASSSTDRGGHEKLFF. In nucleotides, the CDR3 is TGTGCCAGCAGCTCTACGGACAGGGGAGGACATGAAAAACTGTTTTTT.

The genes are TRBV27 and TRBJ1-1, with D possibly TRBD1 on 6 matching bases. Germline assignment: CDR1 MNHEY and CDR2 SMNVEV (reference sequence). CDR3 length: 16 residues. V was cut by 4 bases and J by 0 bases, with 15 bases left in between. In DNA form, the CDR3 reads TGTGCCAGCAGTTATAGTTTAGGGGGAATGAACACTGAAGCTTTCTTT. Translated: CASSYSLGGMNTEAFF.

This clone was counted a few times. The chain joins TRBV18 to TRBJ1-1, with 11 bases lining up with TRBD1. The V gene's germline CDR1 is KGHSH and CDR2 LQKENI. V was clipped by 7 bases and J by 5 bases; unmatched bases: 3. CDR3 length equals 13 residues. CDR3 coding DNA: TGTGCCAGCTGGGGACAGGGGGAGACTGAAGCTTTCTTT. Translating gives CASWGQGETEAFF.

The V gene is TRBV15, the J gene TRBJ2-7; a weak D match, TRBD1 (5 bases). Germline loops: CDR1 LNHNV, CDR2 YYDKDF (reference sequence). V was clipped by 5 bases and J by 3 bases, with 17 bases between them. This CDR3 comprises 15 residues. The DNA for the CDR3 is TGTGCCACCAGCCCCCAGAGGAAGACAGACTACGAGCAGTACTTC. Amino acid sequence: CATSPQRKTDYEQYF.

J is TRBJ1-6 and V is TRBV5-6, with 9 positions matching TRBD1. The CDR3 spans 17 residues. The germline V gene has CDR1 SGHDT and CDR2 YYEEEE. V lost 0 bases, J lost 6 bases, and 7 bases stayed unmatched. The CDR3 bases are TGTGCCAGCAGCTTGGCCGGGACAGGGACTGGTAATTCACCCCTCCACTTT. Amino acid sequence: CASSLAGTGTGNSPLHF.

This clone has ten or more counts. This chain uses TRBV4-1 with TRBJ2-7; the D is unclear. Deletions cut 6 bases from V and 5 bases from J, with 14 bases between. The CDR3 contains 13 residues. Germline-derived CDR1 and CDR2 are MGHRA and YSYEKL. The CDR3 protein is CASSLQSGDEQYF. The CDR3, as DNA: TGCGCCAGCAGTCTACAGTCTGGCGACGAGCAGTACTTC.

This clone was seen only once. The V call is TRBV3-1 (or the pseudogene TRBV3-2), the J call TRBJ1-6; 10 bases are shared with TRBD1. The germline V gene has CDR1 LGHDT and CDR2 YNNKEL (reference sequence). V dropped 4 bases and J dropped 14; count of bases not matched to a gene: 11. This CDR3 is built from 15 residues. The CDR3 region has the DNA TGTGCCAGCAGCCTCGTCCCGGGACAGGGGTCAGCCCTCCACTTT. It codes for CASSLVPGQGSALHF.

The chain carries TRBV10-3 and TRBJ2-3, with D hard to call. Germline V gene data show CDR1 as ENHRY and CDR2 as SYGVKD. V gave up 6 bases and J gave up 4 bases, with 20 bases separating them. The CDR3 length is 16 residues. The CDR3 loop is CAISPRIQPDADTQYF. The CDR3 coding sequence is TGTGCCATCAGCCCTAGGATCCAGCCGGATGCAGATACGCAGTATTTT.

In this sample, this clone turned up once. CDR3 region: CASSSDLSGVSYNEQFF. CDR3 bases: TGTGCCAGCAGCTCCGATTTGTCCGGGGTTTCCTACAATGAGCAGTTCTTC. The chain has TRBV7-8 and TRBJ2-1, with D tentatively TRBD2 (5 bases). There are 17 residues in the CDR3. Germline V gene lookup returns CDR1 SGHVS and CDR2 FQNEAQ. V lost 4 bases and J 1 base, leaving 17 bases between the germline ends.

The chain has TRBV5-6 and TRBJ2-7; 8 bases are shared with TRBD1. The CDR3 runs to 14 residues. Germline CDR1 is SGHDT and CDR2 is YYEEEE. After removal of 4 bases from V and 2 bases from J, the junction contained 5 bases not matched to a gene. CDR3 DNA: TGTGCCAGCAGCGTGCCGGGACAGGCCTACGAGCAGTACTTC. The encoded protein is CASSVPGQAYEQYF. The full variable domain, its missing parts supplied by reference TRBV5-6 and TRBJ2-7, is DAGVTQSPTHLIKTRGQQVTLRCSPKSGHDTVSWYQQALGQGPQFIFQYYEEEERQRGNFPDRFSGHQFPNYSSELNVNALLLGDSALYLCASSVPGQAYEQYFGPGTRLTVT.

The chain has TRBV30 and TRBJ2-1; possibly TRBD2 for D (5 bases). V was pared by 0 bases and J by 6 bases, with 12 bases between. The V gene's germline CDR1 is GTSNPN and CDR2 SVGIG (reference sequence). This CDR3 is built from 14 residues. The CDR3 sequence: CAWSVSDFINEQFF. In nucleotides, the CDR3 is TGTGCCTGGAGTGTTTCGGACTTCATCAATGAGCAGTTCTTC.

The rearrangement links TRBV20-1 to TRBJ2-1; 12 bases align to TRBD2. There are 15 residues in the CDR3. CDR1 DFQATT and CDR2 SNEGSKA come from the germline V gene (reference sequence). Trimming removed 5 bases from V and 5 bases from J; junction bases left unmatched: 7. In DNA form, the CDR3 reads TGCAGTGCTCGTGGACTAGCGGGGAAAAACAATGAGCAGTTCTTC. Protein product: CSARGLAGKNNEQFF.

The chain employs TRBV15 and TRBJ2-7, with 10 bases aligning to TRBD1. The J segment lost 5 bases and the V segment lost 3 bases, leaving 4 bases of the junction unmatched. This CDR3 is built from 14 residues. Germline V gene sequence: CDR1 LNHNV, CDR2 YYDKDF (reference sequence). CDR3: CATSRGQGLNEQYF. CDR3 bases: TGTGCCACCAGCAGGGGACAGGGGCTCAACGAGCAGTACTTC.

This rearrangement joins TRBV10-3 to TRBJ2-7; the D gene is possibly TRBD1 (6 bases). CDR3 size: 12 residues. V dropped 4 bases and J dropped 4 bases, with 8 bases sitting between them. CDR1 and CDR2 from the germline V gene are ENHRY and SYGVKD. This chain's CDR3 is CAISGQVYEQYF. CDR3 DNA: TGTGCCATCAGTGGACAGGTGTACGAGCAGTACTTC.

The V gene is TRBV27, the J gene TRBJ2-3, with 9 bases that match TRBD2. The CDR3 contains 18 residues. The germline CDR1 and CDR2 sequences are MNHEY and SMNVEV (reference sequence). V was pared by 4 bases and J by 0 bases, with 11 bases of the junction left unmatched. The CDR3 is CASSSPRIAGDSTDTQYF. The CDR3 DNA reads as TGTGCCAGCAGTTCGCCGCGAATAGCGGGGGACAGCACAGATACGCAGTATTTT.